The present T cell receptor (beta chain) was sequenced within a study of blood T cell repertoires in COVID-19. In the authors' methods: Amplification of reference gene primers was used by the study to estimate nucleated cell counts. Data came from immunoSEQ multiplex PCR; TCRdb stores just in-frame clones and leaves some out. V and J calls and clone size are copied from that table; D and trimming were computed from the DNA. The table shows 110,000 to 150,000 clones, with approximately 80% occurring only once. V lost 4 bases to trimming and J lost 7 bases, with 17 bases between them. The CDR3 length is 15 residues. The germline V gene has CDR1 SGHRS and CDR2 YFSETQ.

The origin of this receptor is a woman of 80 years or more in a cohort sampled during active or convalescent COVID-19. The J gene is TRBJ1-4, the V gene TRBV5-1; weak D call: TRBD1 (6 bases). The specimen was peripheral blood. The CDR3 nucleotides are TGCGCCAGCAGCACCTCGACAGGCCCGAGTGAAAAACTGTTTTTT. It is translated as CASSTSTGPSEKLFF.